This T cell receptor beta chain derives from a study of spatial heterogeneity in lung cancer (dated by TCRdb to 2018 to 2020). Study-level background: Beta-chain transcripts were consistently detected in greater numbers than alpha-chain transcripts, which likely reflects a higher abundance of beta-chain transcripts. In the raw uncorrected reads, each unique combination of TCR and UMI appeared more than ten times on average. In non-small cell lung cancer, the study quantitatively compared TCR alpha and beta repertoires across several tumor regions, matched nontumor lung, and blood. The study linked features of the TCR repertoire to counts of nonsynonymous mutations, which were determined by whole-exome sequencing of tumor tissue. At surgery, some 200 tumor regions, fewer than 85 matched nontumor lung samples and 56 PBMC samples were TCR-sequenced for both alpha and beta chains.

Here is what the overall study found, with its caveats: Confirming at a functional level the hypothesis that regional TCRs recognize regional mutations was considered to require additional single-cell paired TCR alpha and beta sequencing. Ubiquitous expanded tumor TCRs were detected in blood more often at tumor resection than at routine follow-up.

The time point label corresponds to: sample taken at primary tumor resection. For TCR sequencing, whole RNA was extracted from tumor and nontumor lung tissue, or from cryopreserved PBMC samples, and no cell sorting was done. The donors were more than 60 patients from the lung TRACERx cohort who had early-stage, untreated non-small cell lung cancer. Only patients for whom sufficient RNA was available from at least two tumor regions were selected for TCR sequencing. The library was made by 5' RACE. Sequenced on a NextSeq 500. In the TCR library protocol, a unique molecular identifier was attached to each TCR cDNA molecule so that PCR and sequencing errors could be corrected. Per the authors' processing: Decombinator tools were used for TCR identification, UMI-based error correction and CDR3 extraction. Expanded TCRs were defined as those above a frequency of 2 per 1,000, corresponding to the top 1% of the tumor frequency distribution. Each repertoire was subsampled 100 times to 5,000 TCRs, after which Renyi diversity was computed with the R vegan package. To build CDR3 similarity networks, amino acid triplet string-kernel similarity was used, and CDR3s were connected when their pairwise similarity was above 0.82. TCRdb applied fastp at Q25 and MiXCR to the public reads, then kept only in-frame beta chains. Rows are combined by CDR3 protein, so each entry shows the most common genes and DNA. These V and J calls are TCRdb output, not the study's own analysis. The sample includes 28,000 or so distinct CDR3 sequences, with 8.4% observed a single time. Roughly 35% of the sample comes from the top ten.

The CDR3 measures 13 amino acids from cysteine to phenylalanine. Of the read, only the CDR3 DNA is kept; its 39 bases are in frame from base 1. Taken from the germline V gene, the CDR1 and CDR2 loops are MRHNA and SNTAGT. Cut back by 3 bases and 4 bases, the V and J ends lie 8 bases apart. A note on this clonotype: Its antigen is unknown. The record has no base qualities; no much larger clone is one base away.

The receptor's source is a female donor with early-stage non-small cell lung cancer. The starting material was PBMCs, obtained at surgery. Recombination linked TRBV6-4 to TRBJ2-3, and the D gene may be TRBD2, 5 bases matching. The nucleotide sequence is TGTGCCAGCAGTGAGGGAGAGGCAGATACGCAGTATTTT. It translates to CASSEGEADTQYF.